This TCR beta chain was recovered during a study of OX40 agonist ivuxolimab in advanced cancers. Study-wide background: Mean age around 60 years, range 23 to 79; roughly 82% male.

In this sample, this clone turned up once. The protocol was immunoSEQ multiplex PCR, while the TCRdb copy is restricted to in-frame clones and leaves out a portion. The sample includes tens of thousands of clones, roughly 90% of them seen just once. This CDR3 is built from 15 residues. Germline V lookup: CDR1 MNHEY, CDR2 SVGAGI. V gave up 5 bases and J gave up 0 bases; unmatched junction bases: 7. V gene TRBV6-5 combines with J gene TRBJ2-7; 7 bases match TRBD1. The material was CD4+ or CD8+ T cells sorted from blood, obtained in a trial of the OX40 agonist ivuxolimab. This receptor was identified in an adult with an advanced solid tumor such as melanoma, head and neck, liver or kidney cancer. CDR3 nucleotide sequence: TGTGCCAGCAGTGGGTCAGGACAGGACTCCTACGAGCAGTACTTC. It is translated as CASSGSGQDSYEQYF.